This TCR beta chain was sequenced during a study of shared clonotypes between healthy human individuals. Findings and limits, study-wide: Apart from blood, nothing was sampled; tissue repertoires likely differ. Generally, naive subsets (rather than memory subsets) showed larger estimated richness. Non-shared clonotypes had lower generation probabilities than those shared by all four donors.

Worth noting for this clone: The antigen remains unidentified.

The data were produced by immunoSEQ multiplex PCR, yet TCRdb's version contains in-frame clones alone and is incomplete. The repertoire holds over a million clones, with about 84% as singletons. The ends were cut back, 3 bases at V and 4 bases at J, with 6 bases in the middle. From germline, CDR1 is MNHEY and CDR2 SMNVEV (reference sequence). CDR3 length: 13 residues. This TCR was sampled from a young man in good health. Some clones in this sample may be carry-over from other donors' samples. The chain uses TRBV27 and TRBJ2-2; D possibly matches TRBD1 or TRBD2 (5 bases each). Sequenced material: memory CD4+ T cells from PBMCs. Subset noted: CD45RA-negative fraction. The CDR3, as DNA: TGTGCCAGCAGTTTGAGGGGCACCGGGGAGCTGTTTTTT. Its protein product is CASSLRGTGELFF.